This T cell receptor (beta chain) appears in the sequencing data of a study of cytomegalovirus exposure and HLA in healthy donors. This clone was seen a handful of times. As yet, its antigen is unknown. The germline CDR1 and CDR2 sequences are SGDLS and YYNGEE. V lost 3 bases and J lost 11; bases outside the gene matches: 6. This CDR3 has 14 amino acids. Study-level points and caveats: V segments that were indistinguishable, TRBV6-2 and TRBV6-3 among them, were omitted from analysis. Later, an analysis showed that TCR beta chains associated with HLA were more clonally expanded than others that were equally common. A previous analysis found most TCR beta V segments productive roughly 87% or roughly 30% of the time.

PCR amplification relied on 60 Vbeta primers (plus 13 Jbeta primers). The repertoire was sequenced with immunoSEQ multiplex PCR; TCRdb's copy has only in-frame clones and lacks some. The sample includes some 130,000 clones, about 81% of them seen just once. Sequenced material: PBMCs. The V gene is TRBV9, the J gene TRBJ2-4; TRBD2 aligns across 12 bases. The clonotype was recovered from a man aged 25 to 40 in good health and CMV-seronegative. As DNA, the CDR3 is TGTGCCAGCAGCGCCCAGACTAGCGGGGGCCTTCAGTACTTC. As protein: CASSAQTSGGLQYF.